These 20 T cell receptor beta chains originate from one sample sequenced in a study of Graves' ophthalmopathy and Graves' hyperthyroidism. The authors amplified TCR beta CDR3 regions, and they did so from RNA transcripts for repertoire sequencing. Second-round multiplex PCR came after first-round RT-PCR with HTBI primers. TCRdb reprocessed the multiplex PCR reads via MiXCR and lists one record per CDR3 protein. Of roughly 160,000 distinct CDR3 sequences in the sample, roughly two fifths were seen once. Sequencing input: peripheral blood. The origin of the receptors is a man in his thirties or forties with Graves' ophthalmopathy.

This clonotype was counted at least ten times. The chain's CDR3 is CASSFVSQETQYF. In DNA, the CDR3 is TGTGCCAGCAGCTTCGTTAGCCAGGAGACCCAGTACTTC. The chain combines TRBV11-2 with TRBJ2-5, with D hard to call. Trimming pared 3 bases from V and 5 bases from J, leaving 10 bases between. The CDR3 spans 13 residues. Germline CDR1 reads SGHAT; CDR2 reads FQNNGV.

This clonotype was counted at least ten times. CDR3 residues: CATLPLGGTEAFF. The CDR3 DNA sequence: TGTGCCACCCTCCCCTTAGGTGGGACTGAAGCTTTCTTT. J is TRBJ1-1 and V is TRBV19; D is unclear. In germline, CDR1 is LNHDA, CDR2 SQIVND (reference sequence). V lost 10 bases and J lost 5, with 17 bases in between. This CDR3 has 13 residues.

V usage is TRBV27 and J usage is TRBJ1-3, with D perhaps TRBD1 (6 bases). The CDR3 has 15 residues. The germline V gene encodes CDR1 MNHEY and CDR2 SMNVEV (reference sequence). V dropped 3 bases and J dropped 4 bases, with 13 bases sitting between them. The CDR3 DNA reads TGTGCCAGCAGTTTTACCAGGGGTGGCGGAAACACCATATATTTT. Translated: CASSFTRGGGNTIYF.

CDR3 in DNA: TGTGCCGGACGAGCCCAGGGTGCTGAAGCTTTCTTT. This translates into CAGRAQGAEAFF. This chain uses TRBV6-1 with TRBJ1-1, with a possible D match to TRBD1 (5 bases). V was pared by 11 bases and J by 6 bases, with 16 bases between. The CDR3 has 12 amino acids. Germline-derived CDR1 and CDR2 are MNHNS and SASEGT.

This clonotype was seen repeatedly, ten times or more. The V call is TRBV6-1, the J call TRBJ2-2, with D possibly matching TRBD2 (6 bases). Germline V gene lookup returns CDR1 MNHNS and CDR2 SASEGT. The CDR3 covers 19 residues. V was shortened by 7 bases and J by 7 bases, with 31 bases between the two germline ends. The chain's CDR3 is CASTGRERKWAGIIGELFF. The DNA of the CDR3 is TGTGCCAGCACTGGGCGGGAAAGGAAATGGGCCGGGATAATCGGGGAGCTGTTTTTT.

This clonotype was found many times. The chain recombines TRBV11-2 with TRBJ2-7, with 8 bases aligning to TRBD1. Germline V gene sequence: CDR1 SGHAT, CDR2 FQNNGV. The CDR3 contains 13 residues. V shed 8 bases and J 1 base; nucleotides not matched to a gene: 4. For the CDR3, the DNA is TGTGCCAGCCACGGGACAGGATCCTACGAGCAGTACTTC. This encodes CASHGTGSYEQYF. The full variable domain, in which reference TRBV11-2 and TRBJ2-7 provide the parts outside the CDR3, is EAGVAQSPRYKIIEKRQSVAFWCNPISGHATLYWYQQILGQGPKLLIQFQNNGVVDDSQLPKDRFSAERLKGVDSTLKIQPAKLEDSAVYLCASHGTGSYEQYFGPGTRLTVT.

In this sample, this clonotype turned up a few times. V gene TRBV12-3 or TRBV12-4 combines with J gene TRBJ2-2; either TRBD1 or TRBD2 may fit D (5 bases each). The CDR3 is 13 residues long. Trimming left V 3 bases short and J 8 bases short, with 10 bases between. In nucleotides, the CDR3 is TGTGCCAGCAGTTTGGGGCTAGCAGGGGAGCTGTTTTTT. Protein sequence: CASSLGLAGELFF.

The chain is built from TRBV10-3 and TRBJ1-2; maybe TRBD1 (5 bases). Germline CDR1 ENHRY, CDR2 SYGVKD. This CDR3 has 16 amino acids. V shed 6 bases and J shed 8 bases, with 25 bases lying between them. For the CDR3, the DNA is TGTGCCATCAGAGCTTCCCTCGCAGGCCCCAGGGAGGGCTACACCTTC. It yields the protein CAIRASLAGPREGYTF.

This clonotype was recorded many times. The J gene is TRBJ1-1, the V gene TRBV30, with D hard to call. Trimming removed 5 bases at V and 2 bases at J, with 12 bases between. This CDR3 is 13 amino acids long. Germline loops: CDR1 GTSNPN, CDR2 SVGIG (reference sequence). CDR3 loop: CAWGVGGNTEAFF. The CDR3 nucleotides read TGTGCCTGGGGGGTGGGTGGAAACACTGAAGCTTTCTTT. Filled out from reference TRBV30 and TRBJ1-1, the complete variable domain reads SQTIHQWPATLVQPVGSPLSLECTVEGTSNPNLYWYRQAAGRGLQLLFYSVGIGQISSEVPQNLSASRPQDRQFILSSKKLLLSDSGFYLCAWGVGGNTEAFFGQGTRLTVV.

This clonotype appeared many times. The gene calls are TRBV12-3 or TRBV12-4 and TRBJ2-5; 14 nucleotides agree with TRBD2. V shed 7 bases and J 0 bases; nucleotides not matched to a gene: 4. This CDR3 has 16 amino acids. CDR3 nucleotides: TGTGCCAGCAAAGGACTAGCGGGAGGAGACCAAGAGACCCAGTACTTC. This gives the protein CASKGLAGGDQETQYF.

In this sample, this clonotype turned up many times. The rearrangement joins TRBV6-5 to TRBJ1-2; D is uncertain. V was cut by 0 bases and J by 0 bases, with 5 bases left in between. This CDR3 comprises 14 residues. Germline CDR1 reads MNHEY; CDR2 reads SVGAGI. CDR3 region: CASSYSLSNYGYTF. The CDR3 bases are TGTGCCAGCAGTTACTCTTTGTCTAACTATGGCTACACCTTC.

This clonotype came up many times. The rearrangement uses TRBV29-1 and TRBJ2-7; 7 bases are a match to TRBD1. Germline lookup yields CDR1 SQVTM and CDR2 ANQGSEA. The CDR3 is 13 amino acids. Unmatched junction bases numbered 5, after V lost 5 bases and J lost 1 base. This CDR3 reads CSVSGDSSYEQYF. The CDR3 bases are TGCAGCGTTTCAGGGGACAGTTCCTACGAGCAGTACTTC.

The chain carries TRBV12-3 or TRBV12-4 and TRBJ2-2; weak D call: TRBD2 (5 bases). V gave up 1 base and J gave up 4 bases, with 7 bases separating them. The CDR3 consists of 14 residues. The CDR3 reads CASSLGGLTGELFF. In DNA form, the CDR3 reads TGTGCCAGCAGTTTAGGAGGGCTCACCGGGGAGCTGTTTTTT.

This chain links TRBV4-3 with TRBJ2-7; 10 positions match TRBD1. Unmatched junction bases numbered 2, after V lost 3 bases and J lost 0 bases. The germline gives CDR1 LGHNA, CDR2 YSLEER. The length of the CDR3 is 15 residues. The CDR3 region has the DNA TGCGCCAGCAGCCACGGGACAGGGGCCTCCTACGAGCAGTACTTC. Its protein product is CASSHGTGASYEQYF.

At least ten counts were recorded for this clonotype. This could be a read error, since a much larger clone is one nucleotide away. The chain carries TRBV6-2 or TRBV6-3 and TRBJ2-7; unclear D gene. The CDR3 totals 14 residues. Trimming took off 6 bases at V and 4 bases at J, with 16 bases between the two ends. CDR1 is MNHEY, CDR2 SVGEGT, per germline. CDR3 sequence reads: CASSLPVEPYEQYF. In DNA, the CDR3 is TGTGCCAGCAGCCTGCCCGTGGAACCATACGAGCAGTACTTC.

The chain links TRBV6-5 to TRBJ2-5; D gene uncertain. This CDR3 has 13 residues. The V end was cut by 2 bases, the J end by 2 bases, with 6 bases between. Germline values: CDR1 MNHEY, CDR2 SVGAGI. CDR3 sequence: CASSYLRQETQYF. In DNA, the CDR3 is TGTGCCAGCAGTTACCTCAGGCAAGAGACCCAGTACTTC.

This chain links TRBV19 with TRBJ2-5; TRBD2 agrees at 7 bases. Germline CDR1 LNHDA, CDR2 SQIVND (reference sequence). This CDR3 has 14 amino acids. J was trimmed by 4 bases and V by 5 bases; bases with no gene match: 7. Here the CDR3 DNA reads TGTGCCAGTAGTGTTGGACCGGGAGGAGAGACCCAGTACTTC. It is translated as CASSVGPGGETQYF.

This clonotype was counted many times. V is TRBV6-5 and J is TRBJ1-1; no definite D call. The CDR3 spans 16 residues. Deletions cut 0 bases from V and 0 bases from J, with 11 bases between. Germline-derived CDR1 and CDR2 are MNHEY and SVGAGI. The CDR3, as DNA: TGTGCCAGCAGTTACTCGACGACCCGGGTGAACACTGAAGCTTTCTTT. It yields the protein CASSYSTTRVNTEAFF.

CDR3: CASSLGYPSTTEAFF. CDR3 DNA: TGCGCCAGCAGCTTGGGATATCCGTCCACCACTGAAGCTTTCTTT. The gene calls are TRBV5-1 and TRBJ1-1; no reliable D call. Germline V gene sequence: CDR1 SGHRS, CDR2 YFSETQ. The CDR3 has 15 amino acids. V was shortened by 0 bases and J by 4 bases, with 13 bases between the two germline ends.

This clonotype was seen repeatedly, ten times or more. The chain joins TRBV7-2 to TRBJ1-6, with 9 positions matching TRBD1. The CDR3 contains 14 residues. The germline V gene encodes CDR1 SGHTA and CDR2 FQGNSA. After removal of 1 base from V and 9 bases from J, the junction contained 1 base not matched to a gene. The DNA for the CDR3 is TGTGCCAGCAGCTTAGGGACAGGGGCTTCACCCCTCCACTTT. Translation gives CASSLGTGASPLHF.